This paragraph covers one TCR beta chain sequence. The sample contains more than one DNA sequence encoding this CDR3. The ends were cut back, 6 bases at V and 0 bases at J, with 12 bases in the middle. The CDR3 length is 14 residues. Germline lookup yields CDR1 MNHNS and CDR2 SASEGT. The sample comes from a study of shared clonotypes between healthy human individuals. TCRdb's copy holds only in-frame clones and misses some; the assay was immunoSEQ multiplex PCR. The sample shows approximately 2.5 million clones, roughly 92% of them seen only once. The V call is TRBV6-1, the J call TRBJ2-7, with a tentative D call TRBD1 (6 bases). Material: naive CD4+ T cells sorted from blood. The subset here: CD45RA+ positively selected. The sequence was collected from a man between 18 and 35 years old in good health. The chain's CDR3 is CASRPGQISYEQYF. CDR3 DNA: TGTGCCAGCAGACCGGGACAAATCTCCTACGAGCAGTACTTC.